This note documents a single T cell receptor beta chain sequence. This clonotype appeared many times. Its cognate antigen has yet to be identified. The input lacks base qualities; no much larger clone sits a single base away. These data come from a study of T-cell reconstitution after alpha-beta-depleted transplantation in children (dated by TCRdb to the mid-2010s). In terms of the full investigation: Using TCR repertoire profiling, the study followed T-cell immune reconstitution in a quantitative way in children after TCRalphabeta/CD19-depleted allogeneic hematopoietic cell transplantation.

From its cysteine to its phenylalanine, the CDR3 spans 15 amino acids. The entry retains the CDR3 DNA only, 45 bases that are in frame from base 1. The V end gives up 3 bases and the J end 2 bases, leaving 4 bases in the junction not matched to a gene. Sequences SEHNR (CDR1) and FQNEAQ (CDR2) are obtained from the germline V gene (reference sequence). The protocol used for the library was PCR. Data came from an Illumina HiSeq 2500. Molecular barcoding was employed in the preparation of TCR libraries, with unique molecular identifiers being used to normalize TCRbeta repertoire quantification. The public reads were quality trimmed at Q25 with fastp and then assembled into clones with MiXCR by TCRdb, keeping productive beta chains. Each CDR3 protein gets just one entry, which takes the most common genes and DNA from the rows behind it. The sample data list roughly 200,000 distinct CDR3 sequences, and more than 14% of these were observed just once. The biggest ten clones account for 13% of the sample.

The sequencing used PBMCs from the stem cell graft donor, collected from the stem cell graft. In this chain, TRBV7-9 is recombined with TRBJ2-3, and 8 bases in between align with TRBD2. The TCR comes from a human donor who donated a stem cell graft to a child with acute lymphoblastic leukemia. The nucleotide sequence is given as TGTGCCAGCAGCTTCGGGGGGGCCCTCACAGATACGCAGTATTTT. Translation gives CASSFGGALTDTQYF.